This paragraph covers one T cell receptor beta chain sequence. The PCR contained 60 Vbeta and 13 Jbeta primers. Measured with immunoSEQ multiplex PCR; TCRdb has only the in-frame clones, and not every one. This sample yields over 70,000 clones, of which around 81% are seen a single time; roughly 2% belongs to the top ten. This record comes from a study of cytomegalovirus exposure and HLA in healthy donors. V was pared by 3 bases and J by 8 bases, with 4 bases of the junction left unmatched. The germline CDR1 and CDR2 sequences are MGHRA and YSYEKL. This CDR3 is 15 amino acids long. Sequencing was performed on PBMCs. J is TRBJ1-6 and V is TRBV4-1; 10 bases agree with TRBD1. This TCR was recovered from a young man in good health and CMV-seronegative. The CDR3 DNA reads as TGCGCCAGCAGCCATGCCGGGACAGGGGATTCACCCCTCCACTTT. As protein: CASSHAGTGDSPLHF.